This is a list of T cell receptor beta chains from one sample in a study of blood T cell repertoires in COVID-19. Clones were sequenced by immunoSEQ multiplex PCR, and TCRdb holds only the in-frame ones, with some missing. The sample contains 200,000 to 250,000 clones, 80% to 90% of which appear only once. Source material: peripheral blood. The receptors shown here come from an elderly woman with COVID-19, enrolled during active disease. Both conserved end residues are part of each CDR3. A D gene is named only where the DNA matches it firmly. The listing skips clone size in some rows; elsewhere it reads once, few, many or a size class.

CAWRGQLTDTQYF	TGTGCCTGGAGGGGACAGCTCACAGATACGCAGTATTTT	TRBJ2-3	TRBV30	TRBD1	.
CASSSLDSLAGNTIYF	TGCGCCAGCAGCTCCCTGGACAGCTTAGCTGGAAACACCATATATTTT	TRBJ1-3	TRBV5-1	.	.
CASSLLGDRSYEQYF	TGTGCCAGCAGCTTGTTGGGCGATAGGTCCTACGAGCAGTACTTC	TRBJ2-7	TRBV5-5	.	.
CASSLKTGELFF	TGTGCCAGCAGCCTAAAAACCGGGGAGCTGTTTTTT	TRBJ2-2	TRBV5-4	.	.
CASSLAPRGAGETQYF	TGCGCCAGCAGCTTGGCCCCTCGGGGGGCGGGAGAGACCCAGTACTTC	TRBJ2-5	TRBV5-1	.	.
CASSLQGERAFF	TGTGCCAGCAGCTTACAGGGGGAGCGAGCTTTCTTT	TRBJ1-1	TRBV7-2	TRBD1	.
CAWVQDYEQYF	TGTGCCTGGGTCCAGGACTACGAGCAGTACTTC	TRBJ2-7	TRBV30	.	.
CASGLQGGDTEAFF	TGTGCCAGCGGACTACAGGGAGGGGACACTGAAGCTTTCTTT	TRBJ1-1	TRBV28	.	.
CASSQATGTYGYTF	TGTGCCAGCAGCCAGGCCACAGGGACCTATGGCTACACCTTC	TRBJ1-2	TRBV3-1/TRBV3-2	.	.
CASSGQSNNYGYTF	TGTGCCAGTAGCGGACAGAGCAATAACTATGGCTACACCTTC	TRBJ1-2	TRBV19	.	.
CASSYRTGRELFF	TGTGCCAGCAGTTACCGGACAGGGCGAGAGCTGTTTTTT	TRBJ2-2	TRBV6-2/TRBV6-3	TRBD1	.
CASSTETDRGEVESNQPQHF	TGTGCCAGTAGTACGGAAACGGACAGGGGGGAGGTCGAAAGCAATCAGCCCCAGCATTTT	TRBJ1-5	TRBV19	TRBD1	.
CATSDVGTLRVLNTEAFF	TGTGCCACCAGTGACGTCGGGACTCTTAGGGTCTTGAACACTGAAGCTTTCTTT	TRBJ1-1	TRBV24-1	.	.
CASSRGQNTEAFF	TGTGCCAGCAGCCGTGGACAGAACACTGAAGCTTTCTTT	TRBJ1-1	TRBV3-1/TRBV3-2	.	.
CASSYRESYEQYF	TGTGCCAGCAGCTACAGGGAATCCTACGAGCAGTACTTC	TRBJ2-7	TRBV11-2	.	once
CASSPGDRSYEQYF	TGTGCCAGCAGCCCCGGGGACAGATCCTACGAGCAGTACTTC	TRBJ2-7	TRBV7-2	TRBD1	.
CASSLGLAGSNEQFF	TGTGCCAGCAGCTTAGGACTAGCGGGGAGCAATGAGCAGTTCTTC	TRBJ2-1	TRBV7-9	TRBD2	.
CASSLRGPTDTQYF	TGTGCCAGCAGCTTAAGGGGGCCTACAGATACGCAGTATTTT	TRBJ2-3	TRBV7-2	TRBD1	.
CASTSGSGNTIYF	TGTGCCAGTACGAGCGGCTCTGGAAACACCATATATTTT	TRBJ1-3	TRBV18	.	.
CASSSRSRGNGYTF	TGTGCCAGCAGCTCCCGGAGTCGGGGAAATGGCTACACCTTC	TRBJ1-2	TRBV13	.	.
CASNRQGLNTEAFF	TGTGCCAGCAACAGACAGGGATTGAACACTGAAGCTTTCTTT	TRBJ1-1	TRBV5-4	TRBD1	.
CASSDGQGTYGYTF	TGCGCCAGCAGCGACGGACAGGGAACCTATGGCTACACCTTC	TRBJ1-2	TRBV5-1	TRBD1	once
CASRQHGETLAEQFF	TGTGCCAGCAGACAACACGGGGAGACTTTGGCTGAGCAGTTCTTC	TRBJ2-1	TRBV3-1/TRBV3-2	.	.
CAITLDTASTDTQYF	TGTGCCATCACCCTGGACACGGCTAGCACAGATACGCAGTATTTT	TRBJ2-3	TRBV10-3	.	.
CASSLVTSFEEQFF	TGTGCCAGCAGCTTAGTGACTAGCTTCGAAGAGCAGTTCTTC	TRBJ2-1	TRBV7-2	TRBD2	.
CASRAGGPNEQFF	TGTGCCAGCCGAGCGGGGGGGCCGAATGAGCAGTTCTTC	TRBJ2-1	TRBV28	TRBD2	once
CASSDTTAYSGNTIYF	TGTGCCAGCAGTGACACTACTGCCTACTCTGGAAACACCATATATTTT	TRBJ1-3	TRBV2	.	.
CASSGGETTDTQYF	TGCGCCAGCAGCGGCGGGGAGACCACAGATACGCAGTATTTT	TRBJ2-3	TRBV5-1	.	once
CASSPGGQGNQPQHF	TGCGCCAGCAGTCCGGGGGGGCAGGGGAATCAGCCCCAGCATTTT	TRBJ1-5	TRBV5-1	.	.
CASSITGGTDGYTF	TGCGCCAGCAGTATTACAGGCGGTACGGATGGCTACACCTTC	TRBJ1-2	TRBV5-1	.	.
CASNAGVPVGGQYF	TGTGCCAGCAACGCAGGGGTTCCAGTTGGGGGGCAGTACTTC	TRBJ2-7	TRBV6-5	.	.